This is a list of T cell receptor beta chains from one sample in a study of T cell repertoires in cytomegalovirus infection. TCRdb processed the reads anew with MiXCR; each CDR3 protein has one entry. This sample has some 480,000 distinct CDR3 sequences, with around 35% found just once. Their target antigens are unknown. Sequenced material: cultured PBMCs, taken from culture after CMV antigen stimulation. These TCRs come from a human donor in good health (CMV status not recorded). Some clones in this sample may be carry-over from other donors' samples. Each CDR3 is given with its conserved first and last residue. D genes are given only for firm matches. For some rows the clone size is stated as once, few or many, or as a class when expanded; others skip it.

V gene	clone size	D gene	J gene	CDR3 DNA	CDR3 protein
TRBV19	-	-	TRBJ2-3	TGTGCCAGTAGTGCCCTTAGCACAGATACGCAGTATTTT	CASSALSTDTQYF
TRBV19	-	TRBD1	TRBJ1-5	TGTGCCAGTAGTAATCTACAGGGGGTGGGCAATCAGCCCCAGCATTTT	CASSNLQGVGNQPQHF
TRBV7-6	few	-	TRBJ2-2	TGTGCCAGCAGCTTAGGCCGGACCGGGGAGCTGTTTTTT	CASSLGRTGELFF
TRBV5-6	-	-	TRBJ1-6	TGTGCCAGCAGCTTTTCGGGGTCGCCCTATAATTCACCCCTCCACTTT	CASSFSGSPYNSPLHF
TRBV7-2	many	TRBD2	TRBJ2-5	TGTGCCAGCAGCCCCCGACTAGCGGAGGGGGGGACCCAGTACTTC	CASSPRLAEGGTQYF
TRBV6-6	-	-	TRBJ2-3	TGTGCCAGTGCGGGGGCTGATACGCAGTATTTT	CASAGADTQYF
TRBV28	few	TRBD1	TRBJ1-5	TGTGCCAGCAGTCCCGGCAAGACAGGGCGTTTCAATCAGCCCCAGCATTTT	CASSPGKTGRFNQPQHF
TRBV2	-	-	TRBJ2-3	TGTGCCAGCAGTGAGTGGCAGATCACAGATACGCAGTATTTT	CASSEWQITDTQYF
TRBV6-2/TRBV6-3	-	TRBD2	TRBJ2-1	TGTGCCAGCAGTTGGACTAGAGGGGCCTACAATGAGCAGTTCTTC	CASSWTRGAYNEQFF
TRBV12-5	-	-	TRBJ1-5	TGTGCTAGTGGTTTGACACCTCGGGGGGATCAGCCCCAGCATTTT	CASGLTPRGDQPQHF
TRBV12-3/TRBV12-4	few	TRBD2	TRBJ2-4	TGTGCCAGCAGGGAACTAGCGGGAGGAAACATTCAGTACTTC	CASRELAGGNIQYF
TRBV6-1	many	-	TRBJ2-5	TGTGCCAGCAGACAGGGCCTAGGCGGGGAGACCCAGTACTTC	CASRQGLGGETQYF
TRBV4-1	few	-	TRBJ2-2	TGCGCCAGCAGCCCAAGGGACATACCGAACACCGGGGAGCTGTTTTTT	CASSPRDIPNTGELFF
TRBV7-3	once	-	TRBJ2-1	TGTGCCAGCAGCTTACCTCCCGGGCAAAGCTCCTACAATGAGCAGTTCTTC	CASSLPPGQSSYNEQFF
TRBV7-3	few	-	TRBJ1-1	TGTGCCAGCAGCCCCTTAGCAGGGGCTGAAGCTTTCTTT	CASSPLAGAEAFF
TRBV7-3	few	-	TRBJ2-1	TGTGCCAGCAGCCCAGTTTCAGGATTAAGAAATGAGCAGTTCTTC	CASSPVSGLRNEQFF
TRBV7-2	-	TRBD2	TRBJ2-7	TGTGCCAGCAGGTTAGCGGGAGGGCCGGGAGAGCAGTACTTC	CASRLAGGPGEQYF
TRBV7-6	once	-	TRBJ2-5	TGTGCCAGCAGCCGAGGGGTTCGCAGTGAAGAGACCCAGTACTTC	CASSRGVRSEETQYF
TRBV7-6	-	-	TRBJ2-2	TGTGCCAGCAGCTCAGGACGGAGTGCCGGGGAGCTGTTTTTT	CASSSGRSAGELFF
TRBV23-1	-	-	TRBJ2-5	TGCGCCAGCAGTCAAAATCCTCGGTCCTCCAAGCTATTCCAAGAGACCCAGTACTTC	CASSQNPRSSKLFQETQYF
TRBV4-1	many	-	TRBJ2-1	TGCGCCAGCAGCCAACCGACAGGTCGTAGCTCCTACAATGAGCAGTTCTTC	CASSQPTGRSSYNEQFF
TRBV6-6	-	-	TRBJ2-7	TGTGCCAGCAGCGAAGAACCGGCATCCTACGAGCAGTACTTC	CASSEEPASYEQYF